This T cell receptor beta chain was identified during a study of metastatic and nonmetastatic thyroid tumors. Study summary: Where malignant and benign thyroid patients were concerned, repertoires were compared across blood and tumor or nodule tissue.

This clone turned up a few times. The length of the CDR3 is 18 residues. V gave up 0 bases and J gave up 4 bases, with 19 bases separating them. Per the germline V gene, CDR1 is MGHRA and CDR2 is YSYEKL. Patients were all untreated before their thyroid surgery. Study processing details: Between-group CDR3 differences, defined by clinicopathological status, yielded a distant-metastasis classifier for papillary thyroid cancer. TCRdb re-called the PCR reads via MiXCR. Here the V and J calls rest on TCRdb's processing, not on the authors' analysis. Here the sample spans roughly 23,000 clones, around 20% being singletons.

The V call is TRBV4-1, the J call TRBJ2-1; tentative D call: TRBD2 (5 bases). Sequencing input: blood. This receptor was identified in a male donor with papillary thyroid cancer or a benign thyroid nodule (not recorded which). Some clones in this sample may be carry-over from other donors' samples. The CDR3 spells CASSQDTTRGSLYNEQFF. The CDR3, as DNA: TGCGCCAGCAGCCAAGACACCACCAGAGGGAGTCTTTACAATGAGCAGTTCTTC.